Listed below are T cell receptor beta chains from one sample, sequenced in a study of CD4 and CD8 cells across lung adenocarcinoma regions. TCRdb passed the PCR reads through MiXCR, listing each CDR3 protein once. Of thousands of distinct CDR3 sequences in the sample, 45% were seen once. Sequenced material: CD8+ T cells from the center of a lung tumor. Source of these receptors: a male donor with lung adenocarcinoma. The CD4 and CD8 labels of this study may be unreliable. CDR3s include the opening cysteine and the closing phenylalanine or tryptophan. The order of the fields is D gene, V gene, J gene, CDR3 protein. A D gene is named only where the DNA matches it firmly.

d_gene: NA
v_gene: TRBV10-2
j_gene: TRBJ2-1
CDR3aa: CASSSGTSIGQFF

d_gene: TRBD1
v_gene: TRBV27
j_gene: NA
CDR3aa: CASSLRQGAYEQYF

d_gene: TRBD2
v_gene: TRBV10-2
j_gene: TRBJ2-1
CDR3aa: CASRVAGGLNEQFF

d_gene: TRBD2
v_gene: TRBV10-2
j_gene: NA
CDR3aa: CASSSSGGAWETQYF

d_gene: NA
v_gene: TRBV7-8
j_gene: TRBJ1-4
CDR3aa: CASSSEGHGEKLFF

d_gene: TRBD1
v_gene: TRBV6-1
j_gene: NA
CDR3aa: CASSETRTGQETQYF

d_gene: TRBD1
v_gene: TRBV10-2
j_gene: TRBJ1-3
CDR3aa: CAITAEPGQGPGAGNTIYF

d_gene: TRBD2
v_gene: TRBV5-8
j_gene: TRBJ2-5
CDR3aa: CASVSEGTSGSF

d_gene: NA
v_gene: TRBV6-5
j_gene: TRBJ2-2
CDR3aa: CASGYTGELFF

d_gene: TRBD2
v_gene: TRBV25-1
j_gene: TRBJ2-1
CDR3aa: CASSEGVRAGGTILGQFF

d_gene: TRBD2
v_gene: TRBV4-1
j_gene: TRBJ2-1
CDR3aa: CASSQTSLAPEQFF

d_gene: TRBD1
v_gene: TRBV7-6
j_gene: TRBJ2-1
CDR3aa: CASSLPLQGNEQFF

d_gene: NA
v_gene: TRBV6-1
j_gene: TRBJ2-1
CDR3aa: CASRGPSGGSYNEQFF

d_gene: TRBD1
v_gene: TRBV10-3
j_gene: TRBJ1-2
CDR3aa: CAISATGTGHYGYTF

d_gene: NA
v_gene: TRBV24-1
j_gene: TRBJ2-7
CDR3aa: CATSDSVYEQYF

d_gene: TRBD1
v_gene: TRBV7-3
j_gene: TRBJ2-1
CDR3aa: CASSLRQGVVDEQFF

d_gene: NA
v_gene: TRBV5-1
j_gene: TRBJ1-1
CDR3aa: CASSSPDRTVNTEAFF

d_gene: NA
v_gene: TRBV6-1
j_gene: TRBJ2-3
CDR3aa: CARGVIGTNMQYF

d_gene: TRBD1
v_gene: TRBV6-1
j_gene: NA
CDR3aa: CASHPGQAIEQYF

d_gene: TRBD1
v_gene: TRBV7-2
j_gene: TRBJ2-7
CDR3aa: CASRLRGQVYEQYF

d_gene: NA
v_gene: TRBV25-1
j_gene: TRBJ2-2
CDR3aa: CASSSQDGSGELFF

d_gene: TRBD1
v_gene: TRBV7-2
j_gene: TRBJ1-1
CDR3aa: CASSLPEHRGRAFF

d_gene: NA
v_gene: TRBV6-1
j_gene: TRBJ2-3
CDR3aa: CASSGIRRTDTQYF

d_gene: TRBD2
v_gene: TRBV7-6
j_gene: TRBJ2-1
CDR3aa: CASSAWAGGSSYNEQFF

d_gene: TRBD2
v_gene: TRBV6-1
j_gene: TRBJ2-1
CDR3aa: CASSETGLADNEQFF

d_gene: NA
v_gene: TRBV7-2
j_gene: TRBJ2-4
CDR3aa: CASSAILGAKNIQYF

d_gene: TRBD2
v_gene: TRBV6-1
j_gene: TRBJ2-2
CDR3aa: CASSQSGGGAVAGELFF

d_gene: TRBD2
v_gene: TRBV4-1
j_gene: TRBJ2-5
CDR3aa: CASSQLPPGTSGSETQYF

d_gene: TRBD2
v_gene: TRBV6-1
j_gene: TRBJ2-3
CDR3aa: CASKTSGGGTDTQYF

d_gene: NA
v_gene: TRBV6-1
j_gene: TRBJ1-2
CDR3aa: CASSEGDDTF

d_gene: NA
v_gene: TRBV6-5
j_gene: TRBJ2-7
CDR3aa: CASSRDGSYEQYF

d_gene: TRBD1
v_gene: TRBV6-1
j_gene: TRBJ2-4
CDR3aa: CASSPQDRGGNIQYF

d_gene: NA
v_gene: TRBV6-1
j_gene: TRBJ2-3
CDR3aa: CASNPGVGDTDTQYF

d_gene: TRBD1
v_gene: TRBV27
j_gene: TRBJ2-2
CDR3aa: CASTDRVNTGELFF

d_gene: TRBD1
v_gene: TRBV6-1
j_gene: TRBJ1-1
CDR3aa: CASRKQDRVVSTEAFF

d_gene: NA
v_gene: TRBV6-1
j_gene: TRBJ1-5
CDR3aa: CASSEDASGRPQHF

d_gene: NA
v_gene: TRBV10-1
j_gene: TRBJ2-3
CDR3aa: CARGRGWRDPETQYF

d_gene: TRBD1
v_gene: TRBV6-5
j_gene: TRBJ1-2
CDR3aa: CASSYLGQGARGYTF

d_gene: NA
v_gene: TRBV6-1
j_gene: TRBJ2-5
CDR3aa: CASSKGRQETQYF

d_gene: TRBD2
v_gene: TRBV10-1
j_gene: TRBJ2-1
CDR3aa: CASSESVAGRVQFF

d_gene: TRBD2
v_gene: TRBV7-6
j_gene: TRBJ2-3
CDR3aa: CASSLAVGGGDGDTQYF

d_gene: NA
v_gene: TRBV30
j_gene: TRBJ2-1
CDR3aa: CAWSGGRIDNEQFF

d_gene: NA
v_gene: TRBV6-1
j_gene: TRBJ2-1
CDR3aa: CASGDYEQFF

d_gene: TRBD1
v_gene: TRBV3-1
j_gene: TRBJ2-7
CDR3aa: CASSLTGTGSSYEQYF

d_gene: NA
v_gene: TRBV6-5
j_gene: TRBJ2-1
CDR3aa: CAGGYGGRGADTQYF

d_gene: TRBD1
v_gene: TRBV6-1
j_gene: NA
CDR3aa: CASSAAGGTYEQYF

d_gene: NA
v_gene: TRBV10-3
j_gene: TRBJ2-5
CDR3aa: CAIRGDVGETQYF